This TCR beta chain was documented in a study of blood T cells in healthy people across ages. Study observations and caveats: The percentage of naive T cells correlated strongly with TCR beta diversity. Unsorted PBMCs prevented conclusive naive versus antigen-experienced comparison.

The CDR3 is made up of 16 amino acids. Germline CDR1 is MNHEY and CDR2 is SMNVEV (reference sequence). Trimming removed 5 bases at V and 5 bases at J, with 21 bases between. Primers used in a second PCR of about 7 to 12 cycles were a sample-barcoded 5' primer and a J-beta primer mix. The authors tagged each cDNA molecule using a template-switch adaptor with 12 random nucleotides. TCRdb recomputed calls from the 5' RACE reads with MiXCR, one row per CDR3 protein. Here the sample spans more than 1,000,000 distinct CDR3 sequences, roughly a quarter being singletons. A word on this clonotype: Its specificity is not known.

Donors were healthy Caucasian individuals from Russia aged roughly 6 to 90. The sample was also reused in another study, on T cells of mothers and their children.

The chain recombines TRBV27 with TRBJ2-5; possible D gene TRBD2, 6 bases. This TCR was sampled from a girl between 2 and 10 years old in good health. The sample taken for sequencing was blood. CDR3 bases: TGTGCCAGCAGTCCCACACAGGTCTCGGAGGGGGAGACCCAGTACTTC. It translates to CASSPTQVSEGETQYF.